This is a list of T cell receptor beta chains from one sample in a study of beta chain features in type 1 diabetes. Data came from immunoSEQ multiplex PCR; TCRdb stores just in-frame clones and leaves some out. The sample shows 500,000 to 700,000 clones, 15% to 19% of them seen only once. Sequencing was done on a sample of naive CD4+ T cells from blood. These receptor sequences come from a man between 18 and 29 years old in good health. The CDR3 runs from the conserved cysteine through the conserved F or W.

j_gene,len,v_gene,CDR3aa
TRBJ2-1,18,TRBV7-9,CASSPLAGVGNYGNEQFF
TRBJ2-3,15,TRBV7-3,CASSSLAGDGYTQYF
TRBJ2-7,16,TRBV28,CASSLHRALRTVEQYF
TRBJ2-2,15,TRBV14,CASSQQLWYTGELFF
TRBJ1-4,14,TRBV6-6,CASSYKGINEKLFF
TRBJ2-4,16,TRBV27,CASSFDRFLAKNIQYF
TRBJ2-7,13,TRBV19,CASSIDRSYEQYF
TRBJ2-7,11,TRBV29-1,CSVLHGYEQYF
TRBJ2-7,15,TRBV9,CASSVGAAGVGEQYF
TRBJ2-7,11,TRBV7-9,CASTGSYEQYF
NA,15,TRBV7-2,CASSPARATTYEQYF
TRBJ2-7,12,TRBV5-1,CASSLPSYEQYF
TRBJ1-2,16,TRBV28,CASFLLGSRGLQGYTF
TRBJ2-5,14,TRBV28,CASSSGYWRVAQYF
TRBJ2-4,17,TRBV10-3,CAISDLGGNLAKNIQYF
TRBJ2-3,13,TRBV5-1,CASSLAATDTQYF
TRBJ2-2,15,TRBV28,CASSFIGGGSGELFF
TRBJ2-5,14,TRBV4-2,CASSHRGGPETQYF
TRBJ2-6,15,TRBV5-6,CASSLRSMGANVLTF
TRBJ2-5,15,TRBV10-3,CAISEPGQGQETQYF
TRBJ2-7,14,TRBV7-2,CASSFDRAAYEQYF
TRBJ2-3,15,TRBV6-5,CASRYAGGSTDTQYF
TRBJ2-7,12,TRBV29-1,CRRPAEGREQYF
TRBJ2-1,16,TRBV5-1,CASSWTLAQSYNEQFF
TRBJ1-2,11,TRBV20-1,CSAKRNYGYTF
TRBJ2-7,13,TRBV6-1,CATSGSNSYEQYF
TRBJ2-2,16,TRBV29-1,CSVGKGQRGNTGELFF
TRBJ1-4,12,TRBV10-3,CAISEGDRRLFF
TRBJ2-5,16,TRBV18,CASSPSTGSIQETQYF
TRBJ1-5,17,TRBV7-2,CASSPPGRRVPNQPQHF
TRBJ1-2,14,TRBV2,CASSLDPTVNGYTF
TRBJ1-2,14,TRBV19,CASSMAGASSGYTF
TRBJ2-1,16,TRBV27,CASSSEGTGYVNEQFF
TRBJ2-1,15,TRBV6-6,CASTLPGQGYNEQFF
TRBJ2-3,16,TRBV6-5,CASSFGQRSSTDTQYF
TRBJ1-4,16,TRBV7-9,CASSTTGEQGNEKLFF
TRBJ2-3,14,TRBV5-4,CASSQMDVTDTQYF
TRBJ2-3,14,TRBV5-1,CASSRTGLVDTQYF
TRBJ2-1,19,TRBV4-3,CASSYNLLLLAGDLAEQFF
TRBJ2-1,15,TRBV10-3,CAISVIAGGGNEQFF
TRBJ1-1,16,TRBV4-2,CASSRALGQVNTEAFF
TRBJ2-1,18,TRBV4-3,CASSQDPKGLAGYNEQFF
TRBJ2-3,15,TRBV9,CASSSSSGVTDTQYF
TRBJ2-7,16,TRBV11-1,CASSLLGTLGPYEQYF
TRBJ1-5,15,TRBV18,CASSPGGAGNQPQHF
TRBJ1-1,14,TRBV9,CASSVNSGQSEAFF
TRBJ1-5,15,TRBV4-3,CASSQRGLSNQPQHF